This T cell receptor (beta chain) emerged from a study of shared clonotypes between healthy human individuals. The wider study: CD4 naive and CD4 memory each took three plates per donor, while CD8 naive took two and CD8 memory one.

Sorted-subset replicate PCRs used about 190 ng of genomic DNA. This amount corresponded to approximately 30,000 T cell genomes. Authors' analysis steps: Junction-only sequences without quality scores were provided by ImmunoSEQ, so filtering was different. TCRdb's copy holds only in-frame clones and misses some; the assay was immunoSEQ multiplex PCR. The V and J calls and clone size come from that table; D and trimming were worked out from the DNA. The sample has around 2,000,000 clones, about 93% seen once. V was shortened by 5 bases and J by 0 bases, with 17 bases between the two germline ends. Per germline, CDR1 MNHEY and CDR2 SMNVEV (reference sequence). The CDR3 extends over 16 amino acids. Naive CD8 cells, CD45RO-negative and positively selected for CCR7, excluded terminally differentiated effector memory CD45RA+ cells. Participating donors were healthy, HIV-negative adults free of recent acute infections or vaccinations.

The chain has TRBV27 and TRBJ2-7; D could derive from TRBD1 or TRBD2 (7 bases each). Sequencing used naive CD8+ T cells from PBMCs. The origin of this receptor is a man between 18 and 29 years old in good health. Some clones in this sample may be carry-over from other donors' samples. DNA for the CDR3: TGTGCCAGCAGTCCCTCAGGGGGGGTCCACTCCTACGAGCAGTACTTC. Translation: CASSPSGGVHSYEQYF.